The 32 T cell receptor beta chains below come from one sample, sequenced in a study of T cells after yellow fever vaccination. TCRdb re-derived calls from the 5' RACE reads in MiXCR, one entry per CDR3 protein. The table includes 350,000 to 450,000 distinct CDR3 sequences, around 6.5% detected once. The material sequenced was PBMCs, taken 5 days after the yellow fever booster vaccination. These receptors were obtained from a man aged 25-45 years who received the YFV17D yellow fever vaccine.

This clonotype was picked up many times. J is TRBJ1-2 and V is TRBV12-3 or TRBV12-4; tentatively, D is TRBD1 (5 bases). The CDR3 runs 14 residues. V was cut by 3 bases and J by 6 bases, with 14 bases left in between. DNA for the CDR3: TGTGCCAGCAGTTTGGGGCAGGGCCGGGATGGCTACACCTTC. Amino acids: CASSLGQGRDGYTF.

This clonotype was seen a handful of times. This chain uses TRBV28 with TRBJ2-5, with D perhaps matching TRBD1 (5 bases). CDR1 is MDHEN, CDR2 SYDVKM, per germline. The CDR3 length is 16 residues. Trimming left V 1 base short and J 5 bases short, with 17 bases between. As DNA, the CDR3 is TGTGCCAGCAGTTTATCACGGACATGGAAGAGGGAGACCCAGTACTTC. Translated: CASSLSRTWKRETQYF.

Concerning this clonotype: A much larger clone lies a single base off, so this may be a read error. The V gene is TRBV10-2, the J gene TRBJ2-7, with TRBD2 matching over 10 bases. Unmatched junction bases numbered 10, after V lost 5 bases and J lost 6 bases. The CDR3 loop spans 15 amino acids. Germline V gene lookup returns CDR1 WSHSY and CDR2 SAAADI. The CDR3 sequence is CASSIDLAGVAEQYF. The CDR3 DNA follows: TGCGCCAGCAGTATTGACCTAGCGGGAGTTGCCGAGCAGTACTTC.

This clonotype appeared many times. The J gene is TRBJ2-1, the V gene TRBV10-3, with D maybe TRBD2 (6 bases). Trimming cost V 5 bases and J 0 bases, with 11 bases left between them. The CDR3 consists of 15 residues. The germline V gene encodes CDR1 ENHRY and CDR2 SYGVKD. The CDR3 sequence: CAISWGEASYNEQFF. DNA of the CDR3: TGTGCCATCAGTTGGGGGGAAGCCTCCTACAATGAGCAGTTCTTC.

The V gene is TRBV20-1, the J gene TRBJ2-4, with a possible D match to TRBD1 (6 bases). The ends were cut back, 6 bases at V and 2 bases at J, with 11 bases in the middle. CDR1 is DFQATT, CDR2 SNEGSKA, per germline (reference sequence). There are 13 residues in the CDR3. Here the CDR3 reads CSAQGESKNIQYF. The DNA for the CDR3 is TGCAGTGCACAGGGAGAATCCAAAAACATTCAGTACTTC.

The rearrangement uses TRBV20-1 and TRBJ1-5, with 8 bases identical to TRBD1. Unmatched junction bases numbered 12, after V lost 0 bases and J lost 2 bases. The CDR3 covers 18 residues. Germline-derived CDR1 and CDR2 are DFQATT and SNEGSKA (reference sequence). CDR3 bases: TGCAGTGCTAGAGAGACCCGGACAGGGAGCTTAGGCAATCAGCCCCAGCATTTT. Its protein product is CSARETRTGSLGNQPQHF.

As regards this clonotype: This may arise from a read error, as a much more abundant clone is one base away. The V call is TRBV20-1, the J call TRBJ2-1; 7 positions match TRBD1. V lost 5 bases and J lost 2; bases outside the gene matches: 6. Germline-derived CDR1 and CDR2 are DFQATT and SNEGSKA (reference sequence). The CDR3 length is 14 residues. CDR3 residues: CSARGRGTYNEQFF. In nucleotides, the CDR3 is TGCAGTGCTCGAGGCAGGGGGACCTACAATGAGCAGTTCTTC.

The chain is built from TRBV11-2 and TRBJ2-7; D is unclear. The V end was cut by 3 bases, the J end by 0 bases, with 21 bases between. The CDR3 consists of 18 residues. CDR1 and CDR2 from the germline V gene are SGHAT and FQNNGV. As DNA, the CDR3 is TGTGCCAGCAGCTTCTCGAGATCCGAATTGAGAAGCTCCTACGAGCAGTACTTC. Amino acids: CASSFSRSELRSSYEQYF.

In its sample, this clonotype was seen many times. J is TRBJ2-1 and V is TRBV11-1; D ambiguous. Germline CDR1 is SGHAT and CDR2 is FQDESV (reference sequence). The V end was cut by 3 bases, the J end by 4 bases, with 16 bases between. This CDR3 contains 16 residues. This CDR3 is CASSLMRSALYNEQFF. In DNA, the CDR3 is TGTGCCAGCAGCTTGATGAGGTCGGCCCTTTACAATGAGCAGTTCTTC.

The chain has TRBV20-1 and TRBJ2-2, with D possibly being TRBD2 (5 bases). Deletions cut 4 bases from V and 0 bases from J, with 12 bases between. Germline V gene sequence: CDR1 DFQATT, CDR2 SNEGSKA (reference sequence). The length of the CDR3 is 15 residues. The CDR3 is CSANREGANTGELFF. As DNA, the CDR3 is TGCAGTGCTAATCGTGAGGGCGCGAACACCGGGGAGCTGTTTTTT.

This clonotype was seen a few times. The chain employs TRBV20-1 and TRBJ2-6; D ambiguous. Trimming cost V 3 bases and J 0 bases, with 9 bases left between them. The CDR3 has 15 residues. Germline CDR1 and CDR2: DFQATT and SNEGSKA (reference sequence). The CDR3 reads CSARVWGSGANVLTF. The DNA of the CDR3 is TGCAGTGCTAGGGTATGGGGCTCTGGGGCCAACGTCCTGACTTTC.

The gene calls are TRBV29-1 and TRBJ1-3, with D possibly being TRBD1 (6 bases). The CDR3 totals 15 residues. Germline V gives CDR1 SQVTM, CDR2 ANQGSEA. Trimming took off 6 bases at V and 0 bases at J, with 15 bases between the two ends. CDR3 sequence reads: CSVRKGGSSGNTIYF. Here the CDR3 DNA reads TGCAGCGTCCGTAAGGGGGGGAGCTCTGGAAACACCATATATTTT.

In this sample, this clonotype turned up many times. The chain employs TRBV2 and TRBJ2-4; no clear D. Germline CDR1 SNHLY, CDR2 FYNNEI. This CDR3 contains 14 residues. Trimming left V 6 bases short and J 1 base short, with 10 bases between. CDR3 sequence: CASRASLAKNIQYF. The CDR3 coding sequence is TGTGCCAGCAGGGCCAGCCTGGCCAAAAACATTCAGTACTTC.

The table lists this clonotype with many counts. J is TRBJ2-6 and V is TRBV12-3 or TRBV12-4; D is ambiguous. The CDR3 is made up of 12 amino acids. The V end lost 4 bases, the J end lost 5 bases, and 3 bases lay between the germline ends. The CDR3 sequence is CASSSRANVLTF. The DNA of the CDR3 is TGTGCCAGCAGTTCGCGGGCCAACGTCCTGACTTTC.

This clonotype was seen at least ten times. A junction end diverges from the germline sequence, so it may reflect a read error. The gene calls are TRBV12-3 or TRBV12-4 and TRBJ2-2; TRBD2 matches at 7 bases. The CDR3 length is 13 residues. The CDR3 protein is CASSSGGTGELFF. The CDR3, as DNA: TGCGCCAGCAGCTCCGGGGGGACCGGGGAGCTGTTTTTT.

The chain is built from TRBV7-2 and TRBJ2-1, with TRBD2 matching over 9 bases. The CDR3 loop spans 14 amino acids. Germline V CDR1 and CDR2: SGHTA, FQGNSA. The V and J ends lost 1 base and 9 bases, in that order; junction bases with no gene match: 4. Written as DNA, the CDR3 is TGTGCCAGCAGCTTAGTAGCGGGAGTAGGTGAGCAGTTCTTC. Amino acids: CASSLVAGVGEQFF.

The V call is TRBV27, the J call TRBJ2-1; perhaps TRBD2 as D (6 bases). This CDR3 spans 14 amino acids. V was clipped by 4 bases and J by 4 bases, with 11 bases between them. Germline V lookup: CDR1 MNHEY, CDR2 SMNVEV (reference sequence). Written as DNA, the CDR3 is TGTGCCAGCAGTTCGCGGGGTTTTTACAATGAGCAGTTCTTC. Protein sequence: CASSSRGFYNEQFF.

The V gene is TRBV19, the J gene TRBJ2-1; 8 bases match TRBD1. CDR3 length: 13 residues. Germline values: CDR1 LNHDA, CDR2 SQIVND (reference sequence). The V segment lost 8 bases and the J segment 5 bases; nucleotides outside the gene matches: 5. In DNA, the CDR3 is TGTGCCAGTGGTAGGACAGGGAACAATGAGCAGTTCTTC. It is translated as CASGRTGNNEQFF.

This clonotype showed up many times. The V call is TRBV7-9, the J call TRBJ2-2; 12 nucleotides match TRBD1. This CDR3 has 16 amino acids. V shed 2 bases, J shed 6 bases, and the junction held 4 bases outside the gene matches. In germline, CDR1 is SEHNR, CDR2 FQNEAQ (reference sequence). The DNA for the CDR3 is TGTGCCAGCAGCTTACCGGGACAGGGGGCCCCCGGGGAGCTGTTTTTT. Translated: CASSLPGQGAPGELFF.

The chain recombines TRBV28 with TRBJ2-2, with D hard to call. Between the trimmed V and J ends, which lost 7 bases and 7 bases, there was a span of 10 bases. Germline V gene data show CDR1 as MDHEN and CDR2 as SYDVKM. The length of the CDR3 is 12 residues. The CDR3 is CASTPWGGELFF. The CDR3 DNA follows: TGTGCCAGCACCCCTTGGGGCGGGGAGCTGTTTTTT. Together with reference TRBV28 and TRBJ2-2, the CDR3 gives the full variable domain: DVKVTQSSRYLVKRTGEKVFLECVQDMDHENMFWYRQDPGLGLRLIYFSYDVKMKEKGDIPEGYSVSREKKERFSLILESASTNQTSMYLCASTPWGGELFFGEGSRLTVL.

This clonotype occurred a few times. The chain combines TRBV28 with TRBJ2-7; the match to TRBD2 covers 11 bases. The CDR3 extends over 16 amino acids. V was pared by 6 bases and J by 4 bases, with 11 bases of the junction left unmatched. CDR1 is MDHEN and CDR2 is SYDVKM in the germline V gene. The CDR3: CASSDPPGTSGYEQYF. In nucleotides, the CDR3 is TGTGCCAGCAGCGACCCACCCGGGACTAGCGGTTACGAGCAGTACTTC.

This clonotype was seen repeatedly, ten times or more. The chain couples TRBV11-2 to TRBJ2-1; 12 nucleotides agree with TRBD2. Germline values: CDR1 SGHAT, CDR2 FQNNGV. Trimming at V came to 5 bases and at J to 4 bases, leaving 6 bases not matched to a gene. There are 16 residues in the CDR3. The CDR3 reads CASSPASGRDYNEQFF. The CDR3 DNA is TGTGCCAGCAGCCCAGCTAGCGGGAGGGATTACAATGAGCAGTTCTTC.

V is TRBV2 and J is TRBJ2-5; TRBD1 matches at 7 bases. The CDR3 extends over 13 amino acids. From germline, CDR1 is SNHLY and CDR2 FYNNEI. Trimming took 5 bases from V and 2 from J; bases not matched to a gene: 2. Here the CDR3 reads CASSRTGQETQYF. In nucleotides, the CDR3 is TGTGCCAGCAGTCGGACAGGTCAAGAGACCCAGTACTTC. Together with reference TRBV2 and TRBJ2-5, the CDR3 gives the full variable domain: EPEVTQTPSHQVTQMGQEVILRCVPISNHLYFYWYRQILGQKVEFLVSFYNNEISEKSEIFDDQFSVERPDGSNFTLKIRSTKLEDSAMYFCASSRTGQETQYFGPGTRLLVL.

There are a few counts of this clonotype. The chain links TRBV7-2 to TRBJ2-5; 13 bases are a match to TRBD2. J gave up 0 bases and V 5 bases, and 6 bases lay outside the gene matches. Per the germline V gene, CDR1 is SGHTA and CDR2 is FQGNSA. The CDR3 loop spans 17 amino acids. The CDR3 DNA reads as TGTGCCAGCAGCAAGGGGACTAGCGGGACCTACCAAGAGACCCAGTACTTC. It encodes CASSKGTSGTYQETQYF.

This clonotype came up many times. The CDR3 reads CSAKGIGGAQGYEQYF. CDR3 DNA sequence: TGCAGTGCCAAGGGGATAGGAGGGGCTCAAGGGTACGAGCAGTACTTC. The chain is built from TRBV20-1 and TRBJ2-7; possible D gene TRBD2, 6 bases. Deletions cut 6 bases from V and 4 bases from J, with 25 bases between. CDR1 and CDR2 (germline): DFQATT, SNEGSKA (reference sequence). The CDR3 is 16 residues long.

This clonotype was detected a few times. The genes are TRBV24-1 and TRBJ2-1; unclear D gene. Trimming removed 2 bases from V and 7 bases from J, with 14 bases in between. CDR1 KGHDR and CDR2 SFDVKD come from the germline V gene. The CDR3 length is 15 residues. The CDR3 DNA reads TGTGCCACCAGTGATTCAGCCTCGAGGCGTAATGAGCAGTTCTTC. This encodes CATSDSASRRNEQFF.

This clonotype has more than one count but fewer than ten. The genes are TRBV29-1 and TRBJ2-7; TRBD1 matches 7 bases. Germline CDR1 is SQVTM and CDR2 is ANQGSEA. V lost 6 bases, J lost 3 bases, and 11 bases stayed unmatched. The CDR3 has 14 residues. CDR3 protein: CSVKPGTDYYEQYF. The CDR3 coding sequence is TGCAGCGTAAAACCCGGGACAGATTACTACGAGCAGTACTTC.

This clonotype has ten or more counts. The chain is built from TRBV5-1 and TRBJ2-7, with D unresolved. Germline-derived CDR1 and CDR2 are SGHRS and YFSETQ. V was clipped by 0 bases and J by 3 bases, with 7 bases between them. The CDR3 has 13 amino acids. CDR3: CASSLDAYYEQYF. DNA for the CDR3: TGCGCCAGCAGCTTGGACGCTTACTACGAGCAGTACTTC. Based on the CDR3 plus reference TRBV5-1 and TRBJ2-7, the full variable domain is KAGVTQTPRYLIKTRGQQVTLSCSPISGHRSVSWYQQTPGQGLQFLFEYFSETQRNKGNFPGRFSGRQFSNSRSEMNVSTLELGDSALYLCASSLDAYYEQYFGPGTRLTVT.

V usage is TRBV5-1 and J usage is TRBJ2-2; 7 bases match TRBD2. This CDR3 is built from 14 residues. CDR1 is SGHRS and CDR2 is YFSETQ in the germline V gene. V lost 8 bases to trimming and J lost 2 bases; unmatched junction nucleotides: 6. CDR3 nucleotide sequence: TGCGCCAGTCGACGGGGACTAAACACCGGGGAGCTGTTTTTT. Encoded protein: CASRRGLNTGELFF.

This clonotype was observed a handful of times. The chain is built from TRBV14 and TRBJ1-1; possible D gene TRBD1, 5 bases. The CDR3 spans 15 residues. V lost 1 base and J lost 11, with 20 bases in between. The germline CDR1 and CDR2 sequences are SGHDN and FVKESK. DNA for the CDR3: TGTGCCAGCAGCCAAGCCAGGTCAAAAACAGGCGCTGCTTTCTTT. Amino acids: CASSQARSKTGAAFF.

This clonotype was seen a handful of times. This chain links TRBV28 with TRBJ2-7; 8 bases match TRBD2. The CDR3 has 16 residues. Germline CDR1 reads MDHEN; CDR2 reads SYDVKM. The ends lost 5 bases at V and 2 bases at J; junction bases unmatched: 11. CDR3 loop: CASSDPGGDNTYEQYF. The CDR3 DNA is TGTGCCAGCAGTGACCCCGGGGGGGATAACACCTACGAGCAGTACTTC.

Only a few counts were recorded for this clonotype. The rearrangement joins TRBV7-2 to TRBJ2-3; 9 nucleotides match TRBD1. The CDR3 sequence is 15 residues long. V dropped 0 bases and J dropped 8; count of bases not matched to a gene: 6. The germline V gene encodes CDR1 SGHTA and CDR2 FQGNSA. The CDR3 sequence: CASSLAGQGVGTQYF. CDR3 DNA: TGTGCCAGCAGCTTAGCGGGACAGGGCGTAGGTACGCAGTATTTT.